The 7 T cell receptor beta chains given below trace back to one sample, sequenced in a study of tumor-infiltrating lymphocytes in primary liver carcinoma. Between about 20 and 30 mg of unsorted bulk tissue served as the source from which RNA and DNA were co-extracted. Reverse transcription of 450 to 500 ng total RNA with a constant-region primer produced TCR beta cDNA. For TCR beta, libraries were produced by three nested multiplex PCR rounds using slightly modified ARM-PCR. Amplification in the first two PCR rounds was performed using TRBV1-TRBV30 forward primers and a C-beta reverse primer for around 9 cycles each. TCRdb re-called the multiplex PCR reads with MiXCR, one entry per CDR3 protein. The repertoire consists of 100,000 or so distinct CDR3 sequences, with about 67% occurring once and the leading ten covering 9.5% to 15%. What was sequenced was liver tumor tissue from sampling region 2. The subset here: tumor region T2, inferior pole. The receptors here all came from a woman aged 55-69 years with primary liver carcinoma and hepatitis B virus infection.

Points on this clonotype: A much larger clone is a single base away; this may be a read error. The chain is built from TRBV6-2 or TRBV6-3 and TRBJ2-1, with D possibly being TRBD2 (6 bases). This CDR3 is built from 14 residues. Per the germline V gene, CDR1 is MNHEY and CDR2 is SVGEGT. CDR3 sequence reads: CASRKRGTYDEQFF. CDR3 bases: TGTGCCAGCAGGAAACGGGGGACCTACGATGAGCAGTTCTTC.

This clonotype turned up a few times. V gene TRBV28 combines with J gene TRBJ2-5; 9 nucleotides match TRBD2. In germline, CDR1 is MDHEN, CDR2 SYDVKM. The CDR3 has 16 amino acids. With V trimmed by 7 bases and J by 5 bases, 14 bases remained unmatched. The CDR3 region has the DNA TGTGCCAGCAACTCCATTTTTAGCGGGAGACGCGAGACCCAGTACTTC. Protein sequence: CASNSIFSGRRETQYF. Full variable domain (rest looked up from reference TRBV28 and TRBJ2-5): DVKVTQSSRYLVKRTGEKVFLECVQDMDHENMFWYRQDPGLGLRLIYFSYDVKMKEKGDIPEGYSVSREKKERFSLILESASTNQTSMYLCASNSIFSGRRETQYFGPGTRLLVL.

For this clonotype: The conserved phenylalanine or tryptophan is not found at the CDR3 terminus, so this likely reflects a read error. This rearrangement joins TRBV4-1 to TRBJ2-1; no firm D call. Trimming pared 0 bases from V and 7 bases from J, leaving 7 bases between. CDR1 and CDR2 (germline): MGHRA, YSYEKL. CDR3 length: 13 residues. The CDR3 DNA reads as TGCGCCAGCAGCCAAGATTACAATAATGAGCAGTTCTTA. Its protein is CASSQDYNNEQFL.

A note on this clonotype: One end of the junction fails to match germline, which may point to a read error. The genes are TRBV6-1 and TRBJ2-1; 11 positions agree with TRBD1. Germline V gene lookup returns CDR1 MNHNS and CDR2 SASEGT. The CDR3 spans 17 residues. The CDR3 here is CASSVFGGTGGFNVQLF. In DNA, the CDR3 is TGTGCCAGCAGTGTTTTCGGAGGGACAGGGGGATTCAATGTGCAGTTATTC.

With regard to this clonotype: One end of the junction is discordant with germline, which a read error may explain. The chain couples TRBV11-2 to TRBJ2-7, with D tentatively TRBD2 (6 bases). Germline loops: CDR1 SGHAT, CDR2 FQNNGV. The CDR3 contains 15 residues. CDR3 DNA sequence: TGTGCCAGTAGCTTAGACCCTGCGGGGACCTACAAGCAGTATTTC. Its translation: CASSLDPAGTYKQYF.

V is TRBV11-1 and J is TRBJ2-1; 7 bases align to TRBD2. This CDR3 region has 16 residues. The germline V gene has CDR1 SGHAT and CDR2 FQDESV (reference sequence). The trim removed 7 bases at V and 6 bases at J, leaving 15 bases unmatched. In DNA form, the CDR3 reads TGTGCCAGCAACTCGACGACTAGCAGGAGCCGCAATGAGCAGTTCTTC. Amino acids: CASNSTTSRSRNEQFF.

A few counts support this clonotype. A single base separates this from a much larger clone, so it may be a read error. V is TRBV6-6 and J is TRBJ1-5; unclear D gene. CDR1 is MNHNY, CDR2 SVGAGI, per germline (reference sequence). CDR3 size: 14 residues. V dropped 3 bases and J dropped 1 base, with 7 bases sitting between them. The chain's CDR3 is CASSYADSNQPQHF. For the CDR3, the DNA is TGTGCCAGCAGTTATGCGGACAGCAATCAGCCCCAGCATTTT.